This is a list of T cell receptor beta chains from one sample in a study of OX40 agonist ivuxolimab in advanced cancers. The repertoire was sequenced with immunoSEQ multiplex PCR; TCRdb's copy has only in-frame clones and lacks some. This sample yields about 80,000 clones, of which around 90% are seen a single time; approximately 4.8% belongs to the top ten. Sequencing used CD4+ or CD8+ T cells sorted from blood, obtained in a trial of the OX40 agonist ivuxolimab. The receptors come from an adult with an advanced solid tumor such as melanoma, head and neck, liver or kidney cancer. CDR3s include the opening cysteine and the closing phenylalanine or tryptophan. A D gene is named only where the DNA matches it firmly. Clone size is stated in some rows and not others, as once, few, many or a class when expanded.

j_call clone_size d_call v_call cdr3_aa cdr3_nt
TRBJ2-7 - - TRBV6-1 CASKGGLEPYEQYF TGTGCCAGCAAGGGGGGGCTAGAACCCTACGAGCAGTACTTC
TRBJ2-7 - TRBD1 TRBV6-4 CASSGILGTGIRYEQYF TGTGCCAGCAGTGGCATCCTCGGGACAGGGATTCGGTACGAGCAGTACTTC
TRBJ2-3 - TRBD2 TRBV7-2 CASSTQLAGADTQYF TGTGCCAGCAGCACACAACTAGCGGGAGCAGATACGCAGTATTTT
TRBJ2-7 - - TRBV18 CASSPGDGTYEQYF TGTGCCAGCTCACCGGGGGACGGGACCTACGAGCAGTACTTC
TRBJ1-2 - - TRBV19 CASSRDLPNYGYTF TGTGCCAGTAGTCGGGATCTTCCTAACTATGGCTACACCTTC
TRBJ2-2 - - TRBV7-9 CASTKGTHTGELFF TGTGCCAGTACGAAGGGGACACACACCGGGGAGCTGTTTTTT
TRBJ2-2 - - TRBV6-6 CASSVEGWTGELFF TGTGCCAGCAGCGTGGAGGGCTGGACCGGGGAGCTGTTTTTT
TRBJ2-2 - - TRBV9 CASSVHTETGELFF TGTGCCAGCAGCGTTCATACAGAGACCGGGGAGCTGTTTTTT
TRBJ1-5 - TRBD1 TRBV18 CASSPDRGGNQPQHF TGTGCCAGCTCACCCGACAGGGGTGGCAATCAGCCCCAGCATTTT
TRBJ2-3 - - TRBV5-1 CASSLAEASGTDTQYF TGCGCCAGCAGCTTGGCCGAGGCTTCAGGCACAGATACGCAGTATTTT
TRBJ2-3 - TRBD2 TRBV4-2 CASSHGLAGGLTDTQYF TGTGCCAGCAGCCATGGTCTGGCGGGAGGCCTCACAGATACGCAGTATTTT
TRBJ2-5 once - TRBV5-5 CASSPNSYQETQYF TGTGCCAGCAGCCCCAACAGTTACCAAGAGACCCAGTACTTC
TRBJ1-5 - - TRBV27 CASSFGGSNQPQHF TGTGCCAGCAGTTTCGGGGGAAGCAATCAGCCCCAGCATTTT
TRBJ1-2 - - TRBV28 CASSAPAGGKGYGYTF TGTGCCAGCAGTGCGCCCGCCGGGGGGAAGGGCTATGGCTACACCTTC
TRBJ2-2 - TRBD2 TRBV7-9 CASSLVSGSYTGELFF TGTGCCAGCAGCTTAGTTAGCGGGAGTTACACCGGGGAGCTGTTTTTT
TRBJ2-7 - - TRBV19 CASSSQRGLYEQYF TGTGCCAGTAGTTCACAGAGGGGACTCTACGAGCAGTACTTC
TRBJ2-3 - TRBD2 TRBV9 CASSPLRLAGGSDTQYF TGTGCCAGCAGCCCCCTGCGACTAGCGGGAGGGTCTGATACGCAGTATTTT
TRBJ2-5 - - TRBV28 CASSLLMGTQYF TGTGCCAGCAGTCTTCTCATGGGGACCCAGTACTTC
TRBJ2-2 once - TRBV6-4 CATQGCGELFF TGTGCCACCCAGGGATGCGGGGAGCTGTTTTTT
TRBJ2-2 - - TRBV11-3 CASSLRATRGTGELFF TGTGCCAGCAGCTTGCGCGCGACCCGGGGGACCGGGGAGCTGTTTTTT